The present T cell receptor beta chain was sequenced within a study of T cell responses to AZD1222 COVID-19 vaccine. The germline V gene has CDR1 SGHTA and CDR2 FQGTGA. The CDR3 runs 15 residues. V shed 5 bases and J shed 2 bases, with 16 bases lying between them. Sequencing was performed with immunoSEQ multiplex PCR; in TCRdb, only in-frame clones are kept and a portion is missing. The sample shows some 180,000 clones, approximately 90% of them seen only once. The receptor comes from an adult in good health. This sample comprised peripheral blood, obtained on day 0 of AZD1222 vaccination. The chain is built from TRBV7-3 and TRBJ2-7; D is perhaps TRBD1 or TRBD2 (5 bases each). The CDR3 spells CASSPSLGPAYEQYF. The CDR3 DNA reads TGTGCCAGCAGCCCCTCTTTGGGACCGGCCTACGAGCAGTACTTC.